This TCR beta chain was observed in a study of shared clonotypes between healthy human individuals. Study outcomes and limitations: Memory subsets had estimated richness that was generally smaller than that of naive subsets.

The DNA input per sorted-subset replicate PCR was roughly 0.2 ug, corresponding to some 30,000 T cell genomes. Profiled with immunoSEQ multiplex PCR; TCRdb holds only in-frame clones, not every one. The sample consists of around 1.9 million clones, about 94% of them appearing once. A note on this clone: Antigen specificity is unknown.

CD45RO-negative, CCR7-selected cells formed the naive CD8 fraction, which excluded terminally differentiated effector memory CD45RA+ cells. The CDR3 covers 15 residues. The germline V gene has CDR1 MNHEY and CDR2 SMNVEV (reference sequence). Trimming took 0 bases from V and 7 from J, leaving 10 bases between them. The V call is TRBV27, the J call TRBJ1-6; the D is unclear. The sequenced sample was naive CD8+ T cells from PBMCs. The receptor's source is a man aged 18 to 29 in good health. Some clones in this sample may be carry-over from other donors' samples. In DNA, the CDR3 is TGTGCCAGCAGTTTATCGGCAGGAGGCAATTCACCCCTCCACTTT. This translates into CASSLSAGGNSPLHF.